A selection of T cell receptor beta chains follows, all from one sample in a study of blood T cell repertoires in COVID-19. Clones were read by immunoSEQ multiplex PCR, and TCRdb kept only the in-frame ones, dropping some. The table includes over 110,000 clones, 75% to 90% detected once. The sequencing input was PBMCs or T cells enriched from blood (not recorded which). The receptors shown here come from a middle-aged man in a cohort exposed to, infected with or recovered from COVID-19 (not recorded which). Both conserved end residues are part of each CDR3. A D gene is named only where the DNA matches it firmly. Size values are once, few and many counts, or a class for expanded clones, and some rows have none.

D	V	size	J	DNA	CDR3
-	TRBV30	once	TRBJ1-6	TGTGCCTGGAGGATAGACAGCTCCTATAATTCACCCCTCCACTTT	CAWRIDSSYNSPLHF
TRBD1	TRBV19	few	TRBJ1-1	TGTGCCAGTAAACCGGACAGGGGGAACACTGAAGCTTTCTTT	CASKPDRGNTEAFF
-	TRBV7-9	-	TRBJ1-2	TGTGCCAGCAGGGGAGGGGCTAACTATGGCTACACCTTC	CASRGGANYGYTF
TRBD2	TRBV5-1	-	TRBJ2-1	TGCGCCAGCAGCTTGACGGGATCTGTACTAGCGGGAGGGCGGGAGCAGTTCTTC	CASSLTGSVLAGGREQFF
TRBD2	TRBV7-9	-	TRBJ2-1	TGTGCCAGCAGCTTAGATGGCCCACGCGGGAGTTACAATGAGCAGTTCTTC	CASSLDGPRGSYNEQFF
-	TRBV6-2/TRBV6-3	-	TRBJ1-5	TGTGCCAGCAGTGTAGGGACTCTCAATCAGCCCCAGCATTTT	CASSVGTLNQPQHF
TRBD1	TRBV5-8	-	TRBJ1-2	TGTGCCAGCAGCTTGGATTCAGGGGGTCGCGGCTACACCTTC	CASSLDSGGRGYTF
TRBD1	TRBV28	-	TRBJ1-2	TGTGCCAGCAGTGGGGACAGGGGGCGAGGCTACACCTTC	CASSGDRGRGYTF
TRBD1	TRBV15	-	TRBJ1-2	TGTGCCACCAGCATTGACAGGGCGAATAACTATGGCTACACCTTC	CATSIDRANNYGYTF
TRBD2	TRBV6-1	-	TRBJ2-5	TGTGCCAGCAGTGGCGAGGGACTAGCGGGCCTCCAAGAGACCCAGTACTTC	CASSGEGLAGLQETQYF
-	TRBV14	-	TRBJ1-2	TGTGCCAGCAGCCAACAAGGGGCTCGCGGCTACACCTTC	CASSQQGARGYTF
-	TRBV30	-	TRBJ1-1	TGTGCCTGGGGGGGGAGGAACACTGAAGCTTTCTTT	CAWGGRNTEAFF
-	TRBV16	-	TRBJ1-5	TGTGCCAGCAGCCAATGGGCAGGAACGGATCAGCCCCAGCATTTT	CASSQWAGTDQPQHF
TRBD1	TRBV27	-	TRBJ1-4	TGTGCCAGCAGCCTGACAGGGGCCGGGGAAAAACTGTTTTTT	CASSLTGAGEKLFF
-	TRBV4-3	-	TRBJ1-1	TGCGCCAGCAGCCAAGATCTGACAGCGAACACTGAAGCTTTCTTT	CASSQDLTANTEAFF
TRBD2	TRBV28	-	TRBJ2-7	TGTGCCAGTACCTACCGAGCGGGAGGGCCGGTCGAGCAGTACTTC	CASTYRAGGPVEQYF
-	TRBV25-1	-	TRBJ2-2	TGTGCCAGCAGTGAAACAGTGTCTACCAACACCGGGGAGCTGTTTTTT	CASSETVSTNTGELFF
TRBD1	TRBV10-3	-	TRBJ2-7	TGTGCCATCAGATCGGGACAGGGTGACTACGAGCAGTACTTC	CAIRSGQGDYEQYF
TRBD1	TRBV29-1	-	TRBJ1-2	TGCAGCACAGGGGCTGGCTATGGCTACACCTTC	CSTGAGYGYTF
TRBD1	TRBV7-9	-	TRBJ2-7	TGTGCCAGCAGCCCCCGGACAGGTGGGGCCTCCTACGAGCAGTACTTC	CASSPRTGGASYEQYF
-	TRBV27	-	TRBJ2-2	TGTGCCAGCAGTCGGAACACCGGGGAGCTGTTTTTT	CASSRNTGELFF
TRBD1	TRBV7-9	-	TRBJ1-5	TGTGCCAGCAGCTCAGACAGGGGGGCCAATCAGCCCCAGCATTTT	CASSSDRGANQPQHF
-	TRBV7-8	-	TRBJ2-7	TGTGCCAGCAGCCTCGACTCGAGTTACGAGCAGTACTTC	CASSLDSSYEQYF
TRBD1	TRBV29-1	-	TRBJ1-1	TGCAGCGTTGAATCCCCGGGACAGGGGAAGAGAAACACTGAAGCTTTCTTT	CSVESPGQGKRNTEAFF
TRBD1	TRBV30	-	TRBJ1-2	TGTGCCTGGAGCCGGGGACAGGGGCTAAAACTAAACTATGGCTACACCTTC	CAWSRGQGLKLNYGYTF
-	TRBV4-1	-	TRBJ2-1	TGCGCCAGCAGCCAAGCCCCAGGGGAGCAGTTCTTC	CASSQAPGEQFF
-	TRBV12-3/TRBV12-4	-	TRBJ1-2	TGTGCCAGCAGTTTCGAAGGGAGAAACGGCTACACCTTC	CASSFEGRNGYTF
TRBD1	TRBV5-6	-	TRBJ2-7	TGTGCCAGCAGCGAGGGACAGGGGCCCCTCGAGCAGTACTTC	CASSEGQGPLEQYF
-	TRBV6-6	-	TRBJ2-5	TGTGCCAGCAGAATACAGGGCCAGACCCAGTACTTC	CASRIQGQTQYF
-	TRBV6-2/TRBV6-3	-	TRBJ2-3	TGTGCCAGCAGTAGTCGGGGGTTCACAGATACGCAGTATTTT	CASSSRGFTDTQYF
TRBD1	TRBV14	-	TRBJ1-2	TGTGCCAGCAGCCAAACAGGGGGTAACTATGGCTACACCTTC	CASSQTGGNYGYTF